This paragraph reports one TCR beta chain. Its specificity is not known. The sample originates from a study of post-analysis software for immune sequencing data. The length of the CDR3 is 15 residues. From germline, CDR1 is SQVTM and CDR2 ANQGSEA. Incorporated into the TCR beta cDNA libraries were unique molecular identifiers, which served to reduce PCR and sequencing biases. The source material, roughly 0.85 to 10 million T cells, gave rise to 450,000 to 550,000 cDNA molecules. MiXCR, run by TCRdb on the PCR reads, gives a single entry per CDR3 protein. The sample contains a few hundred thousand distinct CDR3 sequences, about 39% of which appear only once. Whole-study findings and limits: Higher frequency in patients than in controls was seen for about five TRBV segments, with TRBV5-6, TRBV5-1 and TRBV20-1 among them.

The gene calls are TRBV29-1 and TRBJ2-1, with TRBD2 identical over 9 bases. The DNA end lines up better with TRBJ2-7; the J call may be wrong. The sequence derives from a girl under 10 years old with multiple sclerosis. Sequenced input: blood. In DNA, the CDR3 is TGCAGCGTTGAGGGAGCGGGGGGACCCTACAATGAGCAGTACTTC. Its protein is CSVEGAGGPYNEQYF.